This passage covers 25 T cell receptor beta chains from one sample sequenced in a study of spatial heterogeneity in lung cancer. These receptors are not linked to any known antigen. Study-level findings and limits: Within tumors, counts of expanded alpha and beta TCRs tracked tumor mutation counts.

TCRdb recomputed calls from the 5' RACE reads with MiXCR, one row per CDR3 protein. Here the sample spans some 15,000 distinct CDR3 sequences, approximately 7.4% being singletons. Time point of the sample: sample taken at primary tumor resection. The sample consisted of lung tumor tissue, taken at surgery. Receptors originate from a male donor with early-stage non-small cell lung cancer.

This clonotype was observed many times. V is TRBV20-1 and J is TRBJ2-1; TRBD2 agrees at 7 bases. V lost 5 bases to trimming and J lost 7 bases; unmatched junction nucleotides: 8. Germline V gene sequence: CDR1 DFQATT, CDR2 SNEGSKA (reference sequence). The CDR3 sequence is 13 residues long. CDR3 sequence (DNA): TGCAGTGCTCGGACTAGTCCAGGGAATGAGCAGTTCTTC. The encoded protein is CSARTSPGNEQFF.

This clonotype was seen at least ten times. CDR3 protein: CASSTDEREQFF. CDR3 nucleotides: TGTGCCAGCAGTACCGATGAGAGAGAGCAGTTCTTC. The chain has TRBV2 and TRBJ2-1; no reliable D call. The CDR3 covers 12 residues. Germline loops: CDR1 SNHLY, CDR2 FYNNEI. The V gene lost 5 bases and the J gene lost 10 bases, with 12 bases spanning the gap.

This clonotype has ten or more counts. This chain connects TRBV28 to TRBJ2-1, with D tentatively TRBD2 (5 bases). Germline V gene data show CDR1 as MDHEN and CDR2 as SYDVKM. The CDR3 is made up of 13 amino acids. V was pared by 1 base and J by 12 bases, with 13 bases between. This CDR3 reads CASSLFGGWGQFF. DNA for the CDR3: TGTGCCAGCAGTTTATTCGGCGGGTGGGGGCAGTTCTTC.

A few counts support this clonotype. This chain links TRBV18 with TRBJ2-2, with a tentative D call TRBD1 (6 bases). V lost 4 bases and J lost 0, with 12 bases in between. Germline-derived CDR1 and CDR2 are KGHSH and LQKENI. The length of the CDR3 is 16 residues. CDR3 sequence reads: CASSQQGNANTGELFF. In DNA form, the CDR3 reads TGTGCCAGCTCACAACAGGGCAACGCGAACACCGGGGAGCTGTTTTTT. The complete variable domain, with remaining parts taken from reference TRBV18 and TRBJ2-2, reads NAGVMQNPRHLVRRRGQEARLRCSPMKGHSHVYWYRQLPEEGLKFMVYLQKENIIDESGMPKERFSAEFPKEGPSILRIQQVVRGDSAAYFCASSQQGNANTGELFFGEGSRLTVL.

The chain links TRBV7-2 to TRBJ1-1; D unresolved. The germline gives CDR1 SGHTA, CDR2 FQGNSA. V was cut by 1 base and J by 9 bases, with 9 bases left in between. CDR3 length equals 12 residues. The CDR3 DNA reads TGTGCCAGCAGCTTAGATTTACGCCAAGCTTTCTTT. Residues: CASSLDLRQAFF.

A few counts support this clonotype. The chain uses TRBV29-1 and TRBJ1-1; TRBD1 might be the D (5 bases). V lost 4 bases and J lost 4, with 13 bases in between. Germline CDR1 reads SQVTM; CDR2 reads ANQGSEA. The CDR3 length is 13 residues. CDR3 bases: TGCAGCGTTGTAAAGGGGCGTGCCACTGAAGCTTTCTTT. This codes for CSVVKGRATEAFF.

The V call is TRBV7-2, the J call TRBJ2-6; 7 nucleotides align to TRBD2. Unmatched junction bases numbered 0, after V lost 2 bases and J lost 2 bases. This CDR3 is 15 amino acids long. Germline V gene sequence: CDR1 SGHTA, CDR2 FQGNSA. CDR3 nucleotides: TGTGCCAGCAGCTTAAGCGGGGCTGGGGCCAACGTCCTGACTTTC. Protein sequence: CASSLSGAGANVLTF.

This clonotype was seen repeatedly, ten times or more. The genes are TRBV3-1 and TRBJ1-3; D ambiguous. The V gene's germline CDR1 is LGHDT and CDR2 YNNKEL (reference sequence). The CDR3 runs to 14 residues. Trimming left V 3 bases short and J 0 bases short, with 6 bases between. The CDR3 DNA is TGTGCCAGCAGCCAGACAAACTCTGGAAACACCATATATTTT. This codes for CASSQTNSGNTIYF.

This clonotype was counted many times. This chain uses TRBV12-3 or TRBV12-4 with TRBJ1-2; 9 bases are shared with TRBD1. V shed 6 bases, J shed 7 bases, and the junction held 6 bases outside the gene matches. The CDR3 covers 13 residues. CDR3 in DNA: TGTGCCAGCAGAAGACAGGGGGTCGGTGGCTACACCTTC. Translation gives CASRRQGVGGYTF.

This clonotype occurred a few times. The V and J genes are TRBV10-2 and TRBJ1-5; D not certain. With 8 bases removed from V and 5 bases from J, the gap between germline ends came to 13 bases. The CDR3 runs to 13 residues. The germline V gene encodes CDR1 WSHSY and CDR2 SAAADI. CDR3 sequence (DNA): TGCGCCAGCGGTGGGCAGACTTATCAGCCCCAGCATTTT. Its protein product is CASGGQTYQPQHF.

This clonotype was seen ten or more times. The chain is built from TRBV13 and TRBJ2-7; 8 bases map to TRBD2. J lost 6 bases, V lost 3 bases, and 7 bases had no gene match. The V gene's germline CDR1 is PRHDT and CDR2 FYEKMQ (reference sequence). The CDR3 is 14 residues long. CDR3 nucleotides: TGTGCCAGCAGCTTCGGGACTAGGCCATCCGAGCAGTACTTC. Translation gives CASSFGTRPSEQYF. Full variable domain (rest looked up from reference TRBV13 and TRBJ2-7): AAGVIQSPRHLIKEKRETATLKCYPIPRHDTVYWYQQGPGQDPQFLISFYEKMQSDKGSIPDRFSAQQFSDYHSELNMSSLELGDSALYFCASSFGTRPSEQYFGPGTRLTVT.

There are many counts of this clonotype. This chain joins TRBV7-3 and TRBJ2-1, with D unclear. Germline-derived CDR1 and CDR2 are SGHTA and FQGTGA. The CDR3 spans 13 residues. Trimming took off 1 base at V and 5 bases at J, with 6 bases between the two ends. CDR3 DNA sequence: TGTGCCAGCAGCTTAAGGCCTAACAATGAGCAGTTCTTC. Translating gives CASSLRPNNEQFF.

This clonotype was seen more than once but under ten times. J is TRBJ2-5 and V is TRBV19, with D perhaps matching TRBD1 or TRBD2 (5 bases each). CDR3 length: 13 amino acids. Germline CDR1 is LNHDA and CDR2 is SQIVND (reference sequence). Trimming left V 1 base short and J 2 bases short, with 5 bases between. Written as DNA, the CDR3 is TGTGCCAGTAGTATAGGGGGGCAAGAGACCCAGTACTTC. It encodes CASSIGGQETQYF.

This clonotype was counted many times. The chain couples TRBV23-1 to TRBJ2-7; D is possibly TRBD1 (5 bases). TRBV23-1 is an ORF for which the function is uncertain. The CDR3 runs to 14 residues. With 0 bases removed from V and 0 bases from J, the gap between germline ends came to 6 bases. This CDR3 reads CASSQSGHSYEQYV. The CDR3 bases are TGCGCCAGCAGTCAATCTGGACACTCCTACGAGCAGTACGTC.

This clonotype was seen a handful of times. The J gene is TRBJ1-1, the V gene TRBV10-3, with 7 positions matching TRBD1. Looked up from germline, CDR1 is ENHRY and CDR2 is SYGVKD. Losses at the gene ends were 0 bases for V and 2 bases for J; bases not matched to a gene: 3. The CDR3 contains 15 residues. CDR3 in amino acids: CAISESQGTNTEAFF. In DNA form, the CDR3 reads TGTGCCATCAGTGAGTCACAGGGGACAAACACTGAAGCTTTCTTT.

This sequence joins TRBV7-2 and TRBJ2-4, with TRBD1 matching over 7 bases. From germline, CDR1 is SGHTA and CDR2 FQGNSA. This CDR3 contains 16 residues. V was pared by 5 bases and J by 0 bases, with 7 bases of the junction left unmatched. CDR3 DNA sequence: TGTGCCAGCAGCACCGGACAGGACCTAGCCAAAAACATTCAGTACTTC. It yields the protein CASSTGQDLAKNIQYF.

The gene calls are TRBV2 and TRBJ1-2; D perhaps matches TRBD1 (6 bases). Deletions cut 7 bases from V and 6 bases from J, with 12 bases between. In germline, CDR1 is SNHLY, CDR2 FYNNEI. The CDR3 is 12 amino acids. This CDR3 reads CASNARGNGYTF. Here the CDR3 DNA reads TGTGCCAGCAACGCCAGGGGTAATGGCTACACCTTC.

This clonotype was recorded many times. V usage is TRBV14 and J usage is TRBJ2-3; D is perhaps TRBD2 (6 bases). Germline loops: CDR1 SGHDN, CDR2 FVKESK. CDR3 length: 16 amino acids. The V end lost 1 base, the J end lost 2 bases, and 13 bases lay between the germline ends. The CDR3 loop is CASSQGSLAFTDTQYF. In nucleotides, the CDR3 is TGTGCCAGCAGCCAAGGGTCACTAGCTTTCACAGATACGCAGTATTTT.

This clonotype was recorded many times. The chain is built from TRBV20-1 and TRBJ2-2; 7 nucleotides match TRBD1. The CDR3 consists of 17 residues. V gave up 5 bases and J gave up 1 base; unmatched junction bases: 13. The germline CDR1 and CDR2 sequences are DFQATT and SNEGSKA (reference sequence). CDR3 protein: CSASGTDPLGNTGELFF. The CDR3 DNA reads TGCAGTGCTTCGGGGACAGATCCACTAGGGAACACCGGGGAGCTGTTTTTT.

This clonotype was recorded at least ten times. The rearrangement links TRBV5-1 to TRBJ2-1, with D possibly TRBD1 on 7 matching bases. The CDR3 runs to 14 residues. Germline-derived CDR1 and CDR2 are SGHRS and YFSETQ. Between the trimmed V and J ends, which lost 4 bases and 8 bases, there was a span of 16 bases. The CDR3 DNA reads TGCGCCAGCAGCCCAGGGGGGAGTGGCTATGAGCAGTTCTTC. Protein product: CASSPGGSGYEQFF.

The chain combines TRBV6-1 with TRBJ1-5, with no clear D. The CDR3 runs 14 residues. Germline V gene sequence: CDR1 MNHNS, CDR2 SASEGT. V was pared by 1 base and J by 10 bases, with 14 bases between. Here the CDR3 reads CASSEGVDKGPQHF. Here the CDR3 DNA reads TGTGCCAGCAGTGAAGGGGTAGACAAGGGACCCCAGCATTTT.

This clonotype was detected only once. One base away lies a much larger clone, so this may be a sequencing read error. V is TRBV5-1 and J is TRBJ1-3, with D unresolved. Germline V CDR1 and CDR2: SGHRS, YFSETQ. The CDR3 sequence is 15 residues long. Deletions cut 0 bases from V and 3 bases from J, with 10 bases between. The CDR3 DNA sequence: TGCGCCAGCAGCTTGGAGGTGTTAGGTGGAAACACCATATATTTT. Amino acid sequence: CASSLEVLGGNTIYF.

By sample share, this clonotype is large (0.1 to 1%). The chain joins TRBV6-2 or TRBV6-3 to TRBJ2-1, with 8 bases aligning to TRBD2. The CDR3 runs to 13 residues. In germline, CDR1 is MNHEY, CDR2 SVGEGT. J lost 3 bases, V lost 6 bases, and 1 base had no gene match. The CDR3 reads CASRRGVYNEQFF. The DNA for the CDR3 is TGTGCCAGCAGGCGGGGGGTCTACAATGAGCAGTTCTTC.

This clonotype is medium-sized. This chain joins TRBV9 and TRBJ2-2, with D perhaps TRBD2 (6 bases). The CDR3 has 15 amino acids. The germline V and J ends were trimmed by 3 bases and 0 bases, with 9 bases remaining between them. In germline, CDR1 is SGDLS, CDR2 YYNGEE. The CDR3 nucleotides read TGTGCCAGCAGCGGCGGGGCTACGAACACCGGGGAGCTGTTTTTT. This codes for CASSGGATNTGELFF.

This clonotype has more than one count but fewer than ten. The CDR3 DNA reads as TGTGCCTGGAGCCCAAGTCCCTGGGACAGGGTGTCCTACGAGCAGTACTTC. Translating it yields CAWSPSPWDRVSYEQYF. The V and J genes are TRBV30 and TRBJ2-7, with 9 bases identical to TRBD1. Germline V gene data show CDR1 as GTSNPN and CDR2 as SVGIG (reference sequence). This CDR3 is built from 17 residues. With V trimmed by 3 bases and J by 1 base, 13 bases remained unmatched.